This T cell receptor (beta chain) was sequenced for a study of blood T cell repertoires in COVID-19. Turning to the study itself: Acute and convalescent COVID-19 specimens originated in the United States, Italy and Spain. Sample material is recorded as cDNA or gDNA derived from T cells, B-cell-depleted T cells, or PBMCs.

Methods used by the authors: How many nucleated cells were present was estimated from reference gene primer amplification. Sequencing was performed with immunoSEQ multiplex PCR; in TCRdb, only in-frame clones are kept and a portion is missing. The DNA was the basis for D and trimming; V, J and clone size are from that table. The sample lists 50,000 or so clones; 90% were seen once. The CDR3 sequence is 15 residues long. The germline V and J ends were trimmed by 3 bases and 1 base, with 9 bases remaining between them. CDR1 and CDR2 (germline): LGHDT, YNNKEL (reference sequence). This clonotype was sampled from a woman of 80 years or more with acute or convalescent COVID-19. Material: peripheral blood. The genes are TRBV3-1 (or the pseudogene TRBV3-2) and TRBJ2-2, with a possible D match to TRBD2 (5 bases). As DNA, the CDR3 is TGTGCCAGCAGCCATACTAGTTTGAACACCGGGGAGCTGTTTTTT. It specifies CASSHTSLNTGELFF.